These 5 T cell receptor beta chains originate from one sample sequenced in a study of blood T cell repertoires in COVID-19. Produced via immunoSEQ multiplex PCR; TCRdb's table is partial and in-frame only. The sample carries about 68,000 clones, about nine tenths recorded once. The sample comprised peripheral blood. The receptors shown here come from a man aged 25-40 years with acute or convalescent COVID-19.

J is TRBJ2-4 and V is TRBV2, with D unresolved. The CDR3 totals 13 residues. V was shortened by 7 bases and J by 3 bases, with 10 bases between the two germline ends. The germline V gene has CDR1 SNHLY and CDR2 FYNNEI. DNA of the CDR3: TGTGCCAGCATCGAACCCTACAAAAACATTCAGTACTTC. Translation: CASIEPYKNIQYF.

The chain joins TRBV5-5 to TRBJ2-2; 9 bases map to TRBD1. V gave up 1 base and J gave up 4 bases; unmatched junction bases: 2. CDR3 length: 15 amino acids. The germline V gene encodes CDR1 SGHKS and CDR2 YYEKEE (reference sequence). The chain's CDR3 is CASSLTGGSTGELFF. The CDR3 DNA follows: TGTGCCAGCAGCTTGACAGGGGGCAGCACCGGGGAGCTGTTTTTT.

The rearrangement joins TRBV29-1 to TRBJ1-4, with a tentative D call TRBD1 (6 bases). The CDR3 runs to 12 residues. V lost 3 bases to trimming and J lost 11 bases, with 13 bases between them. Germline-derived CDR1 and CDR2 are SQVTM and ANQGSEA. The CDR3 loop reads CSVERGGGKLFF. In DNA, the CDR3 is TGCAGCGTTGAGAGGGGGGGAGGGAAACTGTTTTTT.

The chain is built from TRBV5-1 and TRBJ2-5; 8 bases align to TRBD1. J lost 5 bases, V lost 0 bases, and 9 bases had no gene match. CDR3 size: 16 residues. Germline V gene data show CDR1 as SGHRS and CDR2 as YFSETQ. The CDR3 loop reads CASSLEIAGGWETQYF. CDR3 sequence (DNA): TGCGCCAGCAGCTTGGAAATCGCAGGGGGCTGGGAGACCCAGTACTTC.

The CDR3 DNA follows: TGTGCCAGCAGCCAAGGCACAAGGGGAAGCGGGAGCACCTACGAGCAGTACTTC. It codes for CASSQGTRGSGSTYEQYF. The gene calls are TRBV4-2 and TRBJ2-7; TRBD2 matches at 8 bases. Per germline, CDR1 LGHNA and CDR2 YNFKEQ. This CDR3 is 18 amino acids long. V lost 1 base, J lost 2 bases, and 13 bases stayed unmatched.